The 2 T cell receptor beta chains below were found in one sample sequenced in a study of CD8 T cells in ankylosing spondylitis. TCRdb re-called the 5' RACE reads with MiXCR, one entry per CDR3 protein. The sample carries some 71,000 distinct CDR3 sequences, about 5.7% recorded once. Sequencing used blood, either unsorted or a sorted T cell fraction (not recorded which). The receptor set was obtained from a male donor with ankylosing spondylitis or in good health (not recorded which).

There are many counts of this clonotype. The genes are TRBV28 and TRBJ2-2; D is perhaps TRBD2 (7 bases). V was shortened by 3 bases and J by 2 bases, with 13 bases between the two germline ends. From germline, CDR1 is MDHEN and CDR2 SYDVKM. The CDR3 consists of 16 residues. In DNA form, the CDR3 reads TGTGCCAGCAGTTTTTCGGGCGGGGGCAACACCGGGGAGCTGTTTTTT. Translated: CASSFSGGGNTGELFF.

This clonotype was counted at least ten times. The genes are TRBV28 and TRBJ2-2; maybe TRBD2 (5 bases). The CDR3 consists of 15 residues. Germline CDR1 MDHEN, CDR2 SYDVKM. V lost 3 bases to trimming and J lost 3 bases, with 11 bases between them. The CDR3 spells CASSFGIKDTGELFF. The CDR3 coding sequence is TGTGCCAGCAGTTTCGGGATAAAAGACACCGGGGAGCTGTTTTTT.